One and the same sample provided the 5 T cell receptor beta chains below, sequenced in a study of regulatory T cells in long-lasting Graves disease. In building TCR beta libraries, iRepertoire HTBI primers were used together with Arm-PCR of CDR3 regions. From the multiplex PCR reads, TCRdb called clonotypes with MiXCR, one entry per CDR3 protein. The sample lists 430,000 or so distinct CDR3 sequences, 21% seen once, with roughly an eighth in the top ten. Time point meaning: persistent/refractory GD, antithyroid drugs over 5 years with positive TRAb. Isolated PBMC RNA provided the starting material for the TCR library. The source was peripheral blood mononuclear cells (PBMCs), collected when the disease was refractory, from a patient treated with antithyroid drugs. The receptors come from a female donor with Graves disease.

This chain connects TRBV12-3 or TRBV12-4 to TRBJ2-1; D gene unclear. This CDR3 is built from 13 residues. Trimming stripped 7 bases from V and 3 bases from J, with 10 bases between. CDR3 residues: CASNIKYYNEQFF. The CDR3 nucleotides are TGTGCCAGCAATATCAAATACTACAATGAGCAGTTCTTC.

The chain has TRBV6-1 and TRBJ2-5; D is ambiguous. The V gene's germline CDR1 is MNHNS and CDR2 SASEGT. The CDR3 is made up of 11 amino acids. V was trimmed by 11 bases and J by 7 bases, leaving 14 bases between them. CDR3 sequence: CASFFHGTQYF. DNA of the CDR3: TGTGCCTCCTTCTTCCATGGGACCCAGTACTTC.

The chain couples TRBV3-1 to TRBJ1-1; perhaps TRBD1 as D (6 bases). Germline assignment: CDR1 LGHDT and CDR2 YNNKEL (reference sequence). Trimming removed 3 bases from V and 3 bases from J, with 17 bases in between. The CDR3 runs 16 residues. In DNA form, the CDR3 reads TGTGCCAGCAGCCATAGGGGGGTGCAGAGGTACACTGAAGCTTTCTTT. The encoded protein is CASSHRGVQRYTEAFF.

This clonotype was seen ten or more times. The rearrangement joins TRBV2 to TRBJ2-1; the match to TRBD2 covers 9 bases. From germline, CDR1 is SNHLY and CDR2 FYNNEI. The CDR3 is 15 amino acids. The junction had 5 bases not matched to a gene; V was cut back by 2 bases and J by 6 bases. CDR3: CASSESGGRANEQFF. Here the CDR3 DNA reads TGTGCCAGCAGTGAATCCGGCGGGAGGGCCAATGAGCAGTTCTTC.

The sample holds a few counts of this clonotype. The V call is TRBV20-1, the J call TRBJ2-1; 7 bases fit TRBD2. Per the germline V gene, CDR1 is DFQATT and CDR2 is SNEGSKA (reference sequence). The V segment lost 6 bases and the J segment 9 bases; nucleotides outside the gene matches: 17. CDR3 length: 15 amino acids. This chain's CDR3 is CSAPPPGREIAEQFF. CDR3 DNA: TGCAGTGCCCCCCCCCCGGGGCGGGAGATTGCTGAGCAGTTCTTC.